This TCR beta chain emerged from a study of T cell responses to AZD1222 COVID-19 vaccine. General study results and limits: A reported finding is that nearly half of spike-specific TCRs target unmutated variant regions. Donors in the cohort were predominantly white British and more often female, and clonal diversity was possibly underestimated.

TCRdb keeps only in-frame clones here, not all; method: immunoSEQ multiplex PCR. The table records 150,000 or so clones, approximately 87% of them present only once. Trimming took 4 bases from V and 5 from J; bases not matched to a gene: 14. Germline V gene sequence: CDR1 LNHDA, CDR2 SQIVND (reference sequence). This CDR3 has 18 amino acids. As concerns this clone: The antigen is undetermined.

The chain is built from TRBV19 and TRBJ2-2, with 9 bases fitting TRBD1. This TCR came from an adult in good health. The specimen comprised peripheral blood, sampled on day 0 of MenACWY control vaccination. CDR3 nucleotides: TGTGCCAGTAGTAAAACGAGGGGCGGGACAGGGATTACCGGGGAGCTGTTTTTT. Its translation: CASSKTRGGTGITGELFF.